This is a list of T cell receptor beta chains from one sample in a study of blood T cell repertoires in COVID-19. Sequenced by immunoSEQ multiplex PCR; TCRdb stores in-frame clones only, minus some. The table lists some 70,000 clones, around 83% of them singletons. The sample comprised peripheral blood. These receptors all stem from a man aged 80 or over with acute or convalescent COVID-19. The CDR3 runs from the conserved cysteine through the conserved F or W. The D gene is left open where the match is weak. Part of the rows lack a size; the others show once, few, many or a class for expanded clones.

v_call: TRBV5-1
d_call: NA
j_call: TRBJ1-1
clone_size: NA
cdr3_aa: CASSLEGRDTEAFF
cdr3_nt: TGCGCCAGCAGCTTGGAAGGCAGGGACACTGAAGCTTTCTTT

v_call: TRBV3-1/TRBV3-2
d_call: NA
j_call: TRBJ2-5
clone_size: NA
cdr3_aa: CASSQEPRRGKTQYF
cdr3_nt: TGTGCCAGCAGCCAAGAGCCTCGGAGGGGAAAGACCCAGTACTTC

v_call: TRBV28
d_call: TRBD1
j_call: TRBJ2-7
clone_size: NA
cdr3_aa: CASSRTGVFYEQYF
cdr3_nt: TGTGCCAGCAGTCGGACAGGGGTTTTCTACGAGCAGTACTTC

v_call: TRBV7-7
d_call: TRBD1
j_call: TRBJ2-7
clone_size: NA
cdr3_aa: CASSRDRGDEQYF
cdr3_nt: TGTGCTAGCAGCAGAGACAGGGGAGACGAGCAGTACTTC

v_call: TRBV5-1
d_call: NA
j_call: TRBJ2-3
clone_size: NA
cdr3_aa: CASSSSPGTDTQYF
cdr3_nt: TGCGCCAGCAGCTCCTCTCCGGGCACAGATACGCAGTATTTT

v_call: TRBV5-8
d_call: NA
j_call: TRBJ1-4
clone_size: NA
cdr3_aa: CASSLDQGRGKGGEKLFF
cdr3_nt: TGTGCCAGCAGCTTGGATCAGGGAAGGGGAAAAGGTGGTGAAAAACTGTTTTTT

v_call: TRBV27
d_call: NA
j_call: TRBJ1-5
clone_size: NA
cdr3_aa: CASSLLGVRSNQPQHF
cdr3_nt: TGTGCCAGCAGTTTATTAGGGGTAAGGAGCAATCAGCCCCAGCATTTT

v_call: TRBV7-2
d_call: NA
j_call: TRBJ1-5
clone_size: NA
cdr3_aa: CASSLIPQLQPQHF
cdr3_nt: TGTGCCAGCAGCTTAATACCGCAACTTCAGCCCCAGCATTTT

v_call: TRBV29-1
d_call: TRBD1
j_call: TRBJ2-1
clone_size: NA
cdr3_aa: CSVGGGAGNEQFF
cdr3_nt: TGCAGCGTTGGAGGGGGCGCAGGAAATGAGCAGTTCTTC

v_call: TRBV18
d_call: NA
j_call: TRBJ1-2
clone_size: NA
cdr3_aa: CASSPIGDSYYGYTF
cdr3_nt: TGTGCCAGCTCACCAATTGGAGACAGCTACTATGGCTACACCTTC

v_call: TRBV6-4
d_call: TRBD1
j_call: TRBJ2-1
clone_size: NA
cdr3_aa: CASSDWQGTGEQFF
cdr3_nt: TGTGCCAGCAGTGACTGGCAGGGGACAGGTGAGCAGTTCTTC

v_call: TRBV11-1
d_call: NA
j_call: TRBJ2-3
clone_size: NA
cdr3_aa: CASSVSGLGTDTQYF
cdr3_nt: TGTGCCAGCAGCGTGAGTGGGCTCGGCACAGATACGCAGTATTTT

v_call: TRBV7-2
d_call: NA
j_call: TRBJ2-3
clone_size: NA
cdr3_aa: CASSLGMRDTQYF
cdr3_nt: TGTGCCAGCAGCTTAGGAATGAGAGATACGCAGTATTTT

v_call: TRBV28
d_call: NA
j_call: TRBJ1-1
clone_size: NA
cdr3_aa: CASSLWAGVNTEAFF
cdr3_nt: TGTGCCAGCAGTTTATGGGCAGGGGTGAACACTGAAGCTTTCTTT

v_call: TRBV4-2
d_call: TRBD1
j_call: TRBJ2-7
clone_size: NA
cdr3_aa: CASSRGQGASYEQYF
cdr3_nt: TGTGCCAGCAGCCGCGGACAGGGGGCCTCCTACGAGCAGTACTTC

v_call: TRBV21-1
d_call: NA
j_call: TRBJ1-5
clone_size: NA
cdr3_aa: CASSPNKAGTGNQPQHF
cdr3_nt: TGTGCCAGCAGCCCAAATAAGGCCGGGACAGGGAATCAGCCCCAGCATTTT

v_call: TRBV18
d_call: TRBD2
j_call: TRBJ2-1
clone_size: once
cdr3_aa: CASSPGGARDNEQFF
cdr3_nt: TGTGCCAGCTCACCGGGAGGGGCGCGGGACAATGAGCAGTTCTTC

v_call: TRBV14
d_call: NA
j_call: TRBJ2-5
clone_size: NA
cdr3_aa: CASSQQSRETQYF
cdr3_nt: TGTGCCAGCAGCCAACAATCCAGGGAGACCCAGTACTTC

v_call: TRBV24-1
d_call: NA
j_call: TRBJ2-1
clone_size: NA
cdr3_aa: CATSDLKEEQFF
cdr3_nt: TGTGCCACCAGTGATTTGAAAGAGGAGCAGTTCTTC

v_call: TRBV2
d_call: NA
j_call: TRBJ2-2
clone_size: NA
cdr3_aa: CASKRTSGGELFF
cdr3_nt: TGTGCCAGCAAGCGGACGTCCGGCGGGGAGCTGTTTTTT

v_call: TRBV5-4
d_call: NA
j_call: TRBJ1-4
clone_size: NA
cdr3_aa: CASSSDRTNEKLFF
cdr3_nt: TGTGCCAGCAGCTCCGACAGGACTAATGAAAAACTGTTTTTT

v_call: TRBV28
d_call: TRBD1
j_call: TRBJ1-1
clone_size: NA
cdr3_aa: CASSLTGKLSTEAFF
cdr3_nt: TGTGCCAGCAGTTTGACAGGGAAGTTGAGCACTGAAGCTTTCTTT

v_call: TRBV7-2
d_call: NA
j_call: TRBJ2-7
clone_size: once
cdr3_aa: CASSLLGSSYEQYF
cdr3_nt: TGTGCCAGCAGCTTATTGGGCAGCTCCTACGAGCAGTACTTC

v_call: TRBV5-4
d_call: TRBD1
j_call: TRBJ2-7
clone_size: NA
cdr3_aa: CASSSPTGQGDLEQYF
cdr3_nt: TGTGCCAGCAGCTCGCCTACGGGACAGGGTGATCTCGAGCAGTACTTC

v_call: TRBV28
d_call: NA
j_call: TRBJ1-4
clone_size: few
cdr3_aa: CASSPNRAGKLFF
cdr3_nt: TGTGCCAGCAGTCCCAATAGGGCGGGGAAACTGTTTTTT

v_call: TRBV6-2/TRBV6-3
d_call: TRBD1
j_call: TRBJ1-3
clone_size: NA
cdr3_aa: CASTPTGQGLGNTIYF
cdr3_nt: TGTGCCAGCACCCCAACGGGACAGGGGCTTGGAAACACCATATATTTT

v_call: TRBV7-3
d_call: NA
j_call: TRBJ2-1
clone_size: NA
cdr3_aa: CASSSTGSNEQFF
cdr3_nt: TGTGCCAGCAGCTCGACAGGATCGAATGAGCAGTTCTTC

v_call: TRBV6-5
d_call: TRBD1
j_call: TRBJ1-2
clone_size: NA
cdr3_aa: CASRQGVGYGYTF
cdr3_nt: TGTGCCAGCAGGCAGGGGGTGGGCTATGGCTACACCTTC

v_call: TRBV24-1
d_call: NA
j_call: TRBJ2-2
clone_size: NA
cdr3_aa: CATSDERETLGTGELFF
cdr3_nt: TGTGCCACCAGTGATGAGAGGGAAACTCTTGGAACCGGGGAGCTGTTTTTT

v_call: TRBV6-5
d_call: TRBD1
j_call: TRBJ2-2
clone_size: NA
cdr3_aa: CASSSGQGSNTGELFF
cdr3_nt: TGTGCCAGCAGTTCCGGACAGGGATCGAACACCGGGGAGCTGTTTTTT

v_call: TRBV5-1
d_call: TRBD1
j_call: TRBJ1-1
clone_size: NA
cdr3_aa: CASSLGGGGYTEAFF
cdr3_nt: TGCGCCAGCAGCTTGGGAGGAGGGGGCTACACTGAAGCTTTCTTT

v_call: TRBV7-9
d_call: NA
j_call: TRBJ2-3
clone_size: NA
cdr3_aa: CASTLLVTDTQYF
cdr3_nt: TGTGCCAGCACCCTACTAGTCACAGATACGCAGTATTTT

v_call: TRBV3-1/TRBV3-2
d_call: NA
j_call: TRBJ2-4
clone_size: NA
cdr3_aa: CASSPLVSSGKNIQYF
cdr3_nt: TGTGCCAGCAGCCCCCTGGTCTCGTCGGGGAAAAACATTCAGTACTTC

v_call: TRBV6-2/TRBV6-3
d_call: TRBD2
j_call: TRBJ2-3
clone_size: NA
cdr3_aa: CASSYSSSGGSSTDTQYF
cdr3_nt: TGTGCCAGCAGTTACTCGTCTAGCGGGGGGTCCAGCACAGATACGCAGTATTTT

v_call: TRBV6-5
d_call: TRBD2
j_call: TRBJ2-7
clone_size: NA
cdr3_aa: CASSKPSGPYEQYF
cdr3_nt: TGTGCCAGCAGTAAACCTAGCGGACCCTACGAGCAGTACTTC

v_call: TRBV18
d_call: NA
j_call: TRBJ2-1
clone_size: NA
cdr3_aa: CASSPGLNNEQFF
cdr3_nt: TGTGCCAGCTCACCAGGACTTAACAATGAGCAGTTCTTC

v_call: TRBV6-1
d_call: NA
j_call: TRBJ1-5
clone_size: few
cdr3_aa: CASSEHGQGNQPQHF
cdr3_nt: TGTGCCAGCAGTGAACATGGTCAGGGCAATCAGCCCCAGCATTTT

v_call: TRBV29-1
d_call: NA
j_call: TRBJ1-2
clone_size: NA
cdr3_aa: CSVDRVGYGYTF
cdr3_nt: TGCAGCGTTGACAGGGTGGGATATGGCTACACCTTC

v_call: TRBV7-3
d_call: NA
j_call: TRBJ2-1
clone_size: NA
cdr3_aa: CASSSGQLLGEQFF
cdr3_nt: TGTGCCAGCAGCTCTGGACAGCTCCTGGGTGAGCAGTTCTTC

v_call: TRBV27
d_call: TRBD2
j_call: TRBJ2-7
clone_size: NA
cdr3_aa: CASSLSWTSGSYEQYF
cdr3_nt: TGTGCCAGCAGTTTATCCTGGACTAGCGGTTCCTACGAGCAGTACTTC

v_call: TRBV5-6
d_call: TRBD2
j_call: TRBJ2-5
clone_size: NA
cdr3_aa: CASTRRAGGGETQYF
cdr3_nt: TGTGCCAGCACCAGACGGGCGGGAGGGGGAGAGACCCAGTACTTC

v_call: TRBV19
d_call: NA
j_call: TRBJ1-5
clone_size: NA
cdr3_aa: CASSLVLSSNQPQHF
cdr3_nt: TGTGCCAGTAGTCTAGTGTTGAGTAGCAATCAGCCCCAGCATTTT

v_call: TRBV7-2
d_call: TRBD2
j_call: TRBJ2-7
clone_size: NA
cdr3_aa: CASSTGLAQQYF
cdr3_nt: TGTGCCAGCAGCACAGGACTAGCGCAGCAGTACTTC

v_call: TRBV4-3
d_call: TRBD1
j_call: TRBJ2-7
clone_size: NA
cdr3_aa: CASSQDGQGPYEQYF
cdr3_nt: TGCGCCAGCAGCCAAGATGGACAGGGCCCCTACGAGCAGTACTTC

v_call: TRBV4-3
d_call: TRBD1
j_call: TRBJ2-7
clone_size: once
cdr3_aa: CASSRVHRDSATYEQYF
cdr3_nt: TGCGCCAGCAGCCGCGTACACCGGGACAGTGCAACCTACGAGCAGTACTTC

v_call: TRBV5-1
d_call: TRBD1
j_call: TRBJ1-3
clone_size: NA
cdr3_aa: CASSTGQGLGNTIYF
cdr3_nt: TGCGCCAGCAGCACGGGACAGGGGCTTGGAAACACCATATATTTT

v_call: TRBV2
d_call: NA
j_call: TRBJ1-5
clone_size: NA
cdr3_aa: CASSANRRSNQPQHF
cdr3_nt: TGTGCCAGCAGTGCGAACAGGAGAAGCAATCAGCCCCAGCATTTT

v_call: TRBV27
d_call: TRBD1
j_call: TRBJ2-3
clone_size: NA
cdr3_aa: CASSSTGTGGVVNTQYF
cdr3_nt: TGTGCCAGCAGTTCAACCGGGACAGGGGGAGTTGTGAATACGCAGTATTTT

v_call: TRBV28
d_call: TRBD1
j_call: TRBJ1-2
clone_size: NA
cdr3_aa: CASTIPTRGQGYGYTF
cdr3_nt: TGTGCCAGCACCATCCCCACCCGAGGACAGGGATATGGCTACACCTTC

v_call: TRBV5-8
d_call: TRBD2
j_call: TRBJ2-2
clone_size: NA
cdr3_aa: CASSFDGTSGSGELFF
cdr3_nt: TGTGCCAGCAGCTTTGACGGGACTAGCGGGAGCGGGGAGCTGTTTTTT

v_call: TRBV4-1
d_call: TRBD1
j_call: TRBJ1-2
clone_size: NA
cdr3_aa: CASSQAAGQGYGYTF
cdr3_nt: TGCGCCAGCAGCCAAGCCGCCGGACAGGGATATGGCTACACCTTC

v_call: TRBV19
d_call: NA
j_call: TRBJ2-7
clone_size: NA
cdr3_aa: CASSRAERSEQYF
cdr3_nt: TGTGCCAGTAGTAGGGCCGAAAGAAGCGAGCAGTACTTC

v_call: TRBV14
d_call: NA
j_call: TRBJ2-5
clone_size: NA
cdr3_aa: CASSAQGYGTQYF
cdr3_nt: TGTGCCAGCAGCGCTCAGGGGTATGGGACCCAGTACTTC